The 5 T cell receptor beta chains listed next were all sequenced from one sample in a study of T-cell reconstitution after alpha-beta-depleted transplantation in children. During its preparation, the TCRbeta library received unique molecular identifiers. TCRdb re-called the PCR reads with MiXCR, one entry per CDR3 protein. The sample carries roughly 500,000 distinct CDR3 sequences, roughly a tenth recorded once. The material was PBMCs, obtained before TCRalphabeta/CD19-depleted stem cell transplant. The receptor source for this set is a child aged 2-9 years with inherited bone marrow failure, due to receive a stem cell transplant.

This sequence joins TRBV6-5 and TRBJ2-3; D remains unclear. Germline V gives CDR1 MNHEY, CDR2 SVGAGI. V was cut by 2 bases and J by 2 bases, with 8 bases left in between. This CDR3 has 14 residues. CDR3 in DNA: TGTGCCAGCAGTTACACTTCCTTCACAGATACGCAGTATTTT. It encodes CASSYTSFTDTQYF.

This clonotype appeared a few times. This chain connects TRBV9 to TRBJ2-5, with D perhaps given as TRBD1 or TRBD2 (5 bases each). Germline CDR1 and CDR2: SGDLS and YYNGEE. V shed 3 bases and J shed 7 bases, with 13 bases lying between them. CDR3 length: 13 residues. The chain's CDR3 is CASSAGTGVTQYF. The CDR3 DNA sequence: TGTGCCAGCAGCGCCGGGACCGGGGTGACCCAGTACTTC.

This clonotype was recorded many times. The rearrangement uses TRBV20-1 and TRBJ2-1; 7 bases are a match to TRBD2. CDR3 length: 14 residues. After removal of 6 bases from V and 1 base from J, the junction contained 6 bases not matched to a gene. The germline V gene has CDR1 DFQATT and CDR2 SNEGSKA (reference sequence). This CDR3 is CSASGVGSYNEQFF. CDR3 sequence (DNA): TGCAGTGCCAGCGGGGTGGGGTCCTACAATGAGCAGTTCTTC.

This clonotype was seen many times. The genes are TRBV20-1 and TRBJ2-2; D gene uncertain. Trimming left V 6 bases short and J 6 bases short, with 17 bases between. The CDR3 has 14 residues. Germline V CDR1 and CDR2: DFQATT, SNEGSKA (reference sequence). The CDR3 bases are TGCAGTGCCCCGTCGAGGTCTGGCGCCGGGGAGCTGTTTTTT. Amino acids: CSAPSRSGAGELFF.

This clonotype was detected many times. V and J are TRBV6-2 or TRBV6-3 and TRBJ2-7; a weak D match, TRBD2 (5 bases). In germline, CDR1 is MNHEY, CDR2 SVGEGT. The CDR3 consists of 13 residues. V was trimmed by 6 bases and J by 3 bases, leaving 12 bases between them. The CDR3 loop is CASRSGSNYEQYF. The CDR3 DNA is TGTGCCAGCAGATCGGGGTCCAACTACGAGCAGTACTTC.